The present entry profiles one TCR beta chain with its context. This receptor's antigen is unknown. No per-base quality is available; no much larger clone lies one base away. This sample is drawn from a study of metastatic and nonmetastatic thyroid tumors (dated by TCRdb to about 2020). About the investigation overall: For patients with malignant and with benign thyroid disease, the researchers compared repertoires between peripheral blood samples and tumor or nodule tissue samples.

Reading the germline V gene gives CDR1 MGHRA and CDR2 YSYEKL. At the junction V is shortened by 3 bases and J by 0 bases, with 15 bases in between. The CDR3 measures 17 amino acids from cysteine to phenylalanine. CDR3 DNA only is kept here, 51 bases in frame from base 1. No patient had received any treatment before thyroid surgery. Using T-cell receptor beta sequencing, the researchers looked back retrospectively at clinical samples from patients, gathered between about 2012 and 2018. Library preparation employed PCR. The instrument given in TCRdb is Illumina HiSeq 4000. The TCR beta-chain CDR3 region of each patient was profiled by high-throughput sequencing. The authors' analysis ran thus. CDR3 differences across clinicopathological groups were used to build a classifier for discriminating distant-metastatic papillary thyroid cancer patients. The Shannon index was used to assess repertoire diversity, and the Morisita-Horn index was used to assess tumor-blood repertoire similarity. Clones were called with MiXCR by TCRdb after fastp trimmed the public reads at Q25, and only in-frame beta chains were retained. The authors' filters were not applied to this entry. Across this sample there are about 26,000 clones, with roughly 25% seen only once. The ten top clones hold approximately 6% of the sample.

Summary of the overall study and its limitations: In both blood and tumor samples, TCR beta diversity was reported to be significantly higher in malignant tumors than in benign nodules.

The sequencing input was blood. The clonotype originates from a female donor with papillary thyroid cancer or a benign thyroid nodule (not recorded which). Some clones in this sample may be carry-over from other donors' samples. The chain was built from TRBV4-1 and TRBJ1-5, with the D segment identity uncertain. The CDR3 in this case is CASSQTGRFDSNQPQHF. The DNA is TGCGCCAGCAGCCAGACTGGGAGGTTTGATAGCAATCAGCCCCAGCATTTT.